The next 17 T cell receptor beta chains were all read from a single sample in a study of T-cell reconstitution after alpha-beta-depleted transplantation in children. General observations from the study: A year had passed since transplant, and T-cell counts and diversity by then came mostly from newly produced T cells.

Unique molecular identifiers tagged the TCRbeta library. TCRdb fed the PCR reads into MiXCR, producing one record per CDR3 protein. The sample records about 300,000 distinct CDR3 sequences, less than 9.5% being singletons. Their antigens are not known. Sequencing used peripheral blood, obtained 360 days after TCRalphabeta/CD19-depleted stem cell transplant. Every receptor here comes from a female patient under 10 years old who had a stem cell transplant for Fanconi anemia, so the T cells may come from the graft donor.

The chain employs TRBV4-3 and TRBJ2-5; D is uncertain. This CDR3 is 16 amino acids long. V dropped 0 bases and J dropped 0 bases, with 11 bases sitting between them. Germline V gives CDR1 LGHNA, CDR2 YSLEER. The CDR3 loop is CASSQDWEGYQETQYF. The DNA for the CDR3 is TGCGCCAGCAGCCAAGATTGGGAAGGGTACCAAGAGACCCAGTACTTC.

This clonotype was seen ten or more times. The chain links TRBV5-1 to TRBJ2-7; 10 bases are shared with TRBD2. The CDR3 covers 15 residues. With 0 bases clipped from V and 2 bases from J, the junction kept 2 bases outside the gene matches. From germline, CDR1 is SGHRS and CDR2 YFSETQ. The CDR3 DNA follows: TGCGCCAGCAGCTTGGCCCTAGCGGGGGCCTACGAGCAGTACTTC. Translated: CASSLALAGAYEQYF.

This clonotype has ten or more counts. The chain links TRBV7-9 to TRBJ1-6, with D tentatively TRBD1 (5 bases). CDR1 is SEHNR, CDR2 FQNEAQ, per germline (reference sequence). V lost 3 bases and J 19 bases, leaving 16 bases between the germline ends. This CDR3 has 12 amino acids. The CDR3 here is CASSFHQGDFHF. CDR3 DNA sequence: TGTGCCAGCAGCTTTCATCAGGGTGACTTTCACTTT. Full variable domain (missing parts from reference TRBV7-9 and TRBJ1-6): DTGVSQNPRHKITKRGQNVTFRCDPISEHNRLYWYRQTLGQGPEFLTYFQNEAQLEKSRLLSDRFSAERPKGSFSTLEIQRTEQGDSAMYLCASSFHQGDFHFGNGTRLTVT.

Ten or more counts support this clonotype. The chain couples TRBV11-1 to TRBJ2-1; no reliable D call. V dropped 4 bases and J dropped 7 bases, with 29 bases sitting between them. Germline loops: CDR1 SGHAT, CDR2 FQDESV (reference sequence). The CDR3 has 19 amino acids. CDR3 sequence reads: CASSSTTLTVPKGWNEQFF. CDR3 coding DNA: TGTGCCAGCAGCTCAACCACACTTACGGTCCCCAAAGGATGGAATGAGCAGTTCTTC. The entire variable domain, with the rest obtained from reference TRBV11-1 and TRBJ2-1, is as follows: EAEVAQSPRYKITEKSQAVAFWCDPISGHATLYWYRQILGQGPELLVQFQDESVVDDSQLPKDRFSAERLKGVDSTLKIQPAELGDSAMYLCASSSTTLTVPKGWNEQFFGPGTRLTVL.

This clonotype has only a few counts. V usage is TRBV27 and J usage is TRBJ2-5; 8 positions agree with TRBD1. In germline, CDR1 is MNHEY, CDR2 SMNVEV (reference sequence). The CDR3 totals 15 residues. With 4 bases clipped from V and 5 bases from J, the junction kept 9 bases outside the gene matches. The CDR3 sequence is CASSSAGGAGETQYF. CDR3 sequence (DNA): TGTGCCAGCAGTTCGGCAGGGGGCGCGGGGGAGACCCAGTACTTC.

This clonotype was picked up many times. The rearrangement uses TRBV7-2 and TRBJ2-7, with D maybe TRBD2 (6 bases). In germline, CDR1 is SGHTA, CDR2 FQGNSA. The CDR3 covers 14 residues. V was trimmed by 0 bases and J by 3 bases, leaving 9 bases between them. The CDR3 DNA sequence: TGTGCCAGCAGCTTAGCGCCGGACTACTACGAGCAGTACTTC. It codes for CASSLAPDYYEQYF.

This clonotype was seen many times. The chain has TRBV18 and TRBJ2-1; D is ambiguous. Germline values: CDR1 KGHSH, CDR2 LQKENI. V shed 5 bases and J shed 5 bases, with 10 bases lying between them. This CDR3 comprises 13 residues. The CDR3 DNA follows: TGTGCCAGCTCAGCGACGCCCCACAATGAGCAGTTCTTC. This translates into CASSATPHNEQFF. Full variable domain (missing parts from reference TRBV18 and TRBJ2-1): NAGVMQNPRHLVRRRGQEARLRCSPMKGHSHVYWYRQLPEEGLKFMVYLQKENIIDESGMPKERFSAEFPKEGPSILRIQQVVRGDSAAYFCASSATPHNEQFFGPGTRLTVL.

This clonotype was found many times. The rearrangement uses TRBV6-1 and TRBJ2-7; D perhaps matches TRBD1 (6 bases). Between the trimmed V and J ends, which lost 3 bases and 4 bases, there was a span of 10 bases. The CDR3 is 13 amino acids. CDR1 and CDR2 (germline): MNHNS, SASEGT. CDR3: CASSETQGYEQYF. The CDR3 bases are TGTGCCAGCAGTGAGACTCAGGGGTACGAGCAGTACTTC.

This CDR3 is CASSLGDRINEKLFF. The CDR3 DNA reads as TGTGCCAGCAGCTTAGGGGACAGGATTAATGAAAAACTGTTTTTT. The V gene is TRBV7-9, the J gene TRBJ1-4, with 8 bases identical to TRBD1. The CDR3 is 15 residues long. CDR1 SEHNR and CDR2 FQNEAQ come from the germline V gene (reference sequence). J lost 4 bases, V lost 1 base, and 2 bases had no gene match.

This clonotype was found a few times. The rearrangement joins TRBV5-1 to TRBJ1-3; 7 nucleotides match TRBD1. Germline values: CDR1 SGHRS, CDR2 YFSETQ. The junction had 10 bases not matched to a gene; V was cut back by 4 bases and J by 0 bases. The CDR3 sequence is 17 residues long. CDR3 DNA: TGCGCCAGCAGCCCGCTAACAGGGGCAAGCTCTGGAAACACCATATATTTT. Amino acids: CASSPLTGASSGNTIYF. Using reference TRBV5-1 and TRBJ1-3 for the parts outside the CDR3, the full variable domain is KAGVTQTPRYLIKTRGQQVTLSCSPISGHRSVSWYQQTPGQGLQFLFEYFSETQRNKGNFPGRFSGRQFSNSRSEMNVSTLELGDSALYLCASSPLTGASSGNTIYFGEGSWLTVV.

This clonotype was seen ten or more times. The V gene is TRBV2, the J gene TRBJ1-5; D unresolved. The V end lost 6 bases, the J end lost 6 bases, and 6 bases lay between the germline ends. The germline V gene has CDR1 SNHLY and CDR2 FYNNEI. This CDR3 spans 11 amino acids. The CDR3 region is CASRMGQPQHF. CDR3 DNA sequence: TGTGCCAGCAGAATGGGTCAGCCCCAGCATTTT.

The gene calls are TRBV20-1 and TRBJ2-7; D assignment may be TRBD1 or TRBD2 (5 bases each). This CDR3 region has 13 residues. The V end lost 3 bases, the J end lost 7 bases, and 16 bases lay between the germline ends. CDR1 and CDR2 from the germline V gene are DFQATT and SNEGSKA (reference sequence). The CDR3 sequence is CSARGPGPGEQYF. The CDR3 nucleotides read TGCAGTGCTAGGGGGCCGGGGCCGGGGGAGCAGTACTTC.

The table lists this clonotype with many counts. J is TRBJ1-1 and V is TRBV28; TRBD1 matches at 7 bases. CDR1 is MDHEN, CDR2 SYDVKM, per germline. The V segment lost 4 bases and the J segment 8 bases; nucleotides outside the gene matches: 13. CDR3 length: 15 amino acids. The CDR3 loop reads CASSYSGRGREEAFF. The CDR3 region has the DNA TGTGCCAGCAGTTATAGCGGCAGGGGGAGGGAGGAAGCTTTCTTT.

This clonotype was counted at least ten times. This chain joins TRBV7-2 and TRBJ2-1; a weak D match, TRBD2 (7 bases). Germline CDR1 SGHTA, CDR2 FQGNSA. This CDR3 comprises 17 residues. V was trimmed by 2 bases and J by 5 bases, leaving 19 bases between them. The CDR3 here is CASSLFQAGAFNNEQFF. In DNA form, the CDR3 reads TGTGCCAGCAGCTTATTTCAGGCGGGGGCCTTCAACAATGAGCAGTTCTTC.

This clonotype was counted many times. This sequence joins TRBV7-9 and TRBJ2-7; 12 positions agree with TRBD1. V shed 4 bases and J 9 bases; nucleotides not matched to a gene: 4. CDR3 length: 13 amino acids. Germline values: CDR1 SEHNR, CDR2 FQNEAQ (reference sequence). The CDR3 DNA reads TGTGCCAGCAGCTCCGGGACAGGGGGCTGGCAGTACTTC. Protein product: CASSSGTGGWQYF.

This chain connects TRBV3-1 to TRBJ1-2; D perhaps matches TRBD1 (5 bases). This CDR3 has 12 residues. The ends were cut back, 3 bases at V and 4 bases at J, with 6 bases in the middle. Germline V gene data show CDR1 as LGHDT and CDR2 as YNNKEL (reference sequence). The CDR3 sequence is CASSQGVYGYTF. Here the CDR3 DNA reads TGTGCCAGCAGCCAGGGGGTCTATGGCTACACCTTC. The full variable domain, rest sourced from reference TRBV3-1 and TRBJ1-2, is DTAVSQTPKYLVTQMGNDKSIKCEQNLGHDTMYWYKQDSKKFLKIMFSYNNKELIINETVPNRFSPKSPDKAHLNLHINSLELGDSAVYFCASSQGVYGYTFGSGTRLTVV.

This clonotype was detected ten times or more. J is TRBJ2-2 and V is TRBV2, with D hard to call. From germline, CDR1 is SNHLY and CDR2 FYNNEI. The V end was cut by 8 bases, the J end by 4 bases, with 5 bases between. CDR3 size: 11 residues. Written as DNA, the CDR3 is TGTGCCAGCGGGATCACCGGGGAGCTGTTTTTT. Translation gives CASGITGELFF.